Listed here is a single TCR beta chain. The data were taken from a study of blood T cell repertoires in COVID-19. Study at large: Italy, Spain and the United States were the sources of the convalescent and acute COVID-19 samples.

The repertoire was sequenced with immunoSEQ multiplex PCR; TCRdb's copy has only in-frame clones and lacks some. Found here are about 400,000 clones, roughly 87% of them singletons; the top ten hold 1.5% to 2%. Participants were aged about 18 to 90 years, lived in 24 US areas, and enrolled virtually. Cohort placement rested on clinical history that participants reported themselves. V was pared by 3 bases and J by 8 bases, with 13 bases between. The CDR3 loop spans 13 amino acids. Looked up from germline, CDR1 is PRHDT and CDR2 is FYEKMQ (reference sequence). Material for sequencing was PBMCs or T cells enriched from blood (not recorded which). The V and J genes are TRBV13 and TRBJ1-2, with TRBD1 as a possible D gene (5 bases). The TCR sequence derives from a woman under 30 with acute COVID-19. The CDR3 loop reads CASSLGLSPGYTF. CDR3 in DNA: TGTGCCAGCAGCTTGGGGCTCAGCCCGGGCTACACCTTC.